This T cell receptor (beta chain) was obtained from a study of blood T cell repertoires in COVID-19. Across the whole study: COVID-19 samples from acute and convalescent phases originated in the United States, Italy and Spain. T cells, B-cell-depleted T cells, or PBMCs supplied cDNA or gDNA.

V shed 0 bases and J shed 4 bases, with 7 bases lying between them. Germline V gene data show CDR1 as SQVTM and CDR2 as ANQGSEA. The CDR3 extends over 12 amino acids. Source study methods: Amplification of reference gene primers provided the estimated nucleated cell counts. The repertoire was sequenced with immunoSEQ multiplex PCR; TCRdb's copy has only in-frame clones and lacks some. That table supplies the V and J calls and clone size; D and trimming were determined from the DNA. The sample has more than 60,000 clones, around 87% seen once; the top ten hold 6% to 7%. The sample was peripheral blood. The receptor was derived from a man aged 55 to 69 with acute or convalescent COVID-19. The chain employs TRBV29-1 and TRBJ2-7; no firm D call. CDR3 sequence (DNA): TGCAGCGTTGAAGATCCAGGTTACGAGCAGTACTTC. It codes for CSVEDPGYEQYF.